This T cell receptor (beta chain) was captured by sequencing in a study of response to subunit inactivated influenza vaccine. TCRdb used MiXCR to reprocess the RT-PCR reads, holding one entry per CDR3 protein. Seen here are under 850,000 distinct CDR3 sequences, 15% to 20% observed once, and the top ten hold roughly a tenth. This clonotype was counted only a few times. This TCR was recovered from a man aged 50-59 years who received an inactivated influenza vaccine. Sample: PBMCs from blood, taken around 5 days after vaccination.

The DNA of the CDR3 is TGCGCCAGCAGCTCCGACTCGACCTCCTACGAGCAGTACTTC. Protein product: CASSSDSTSYEQYF. The J gene is TRBJ2-7, the V gene TRBV5-1; the D is unclear. V dropped 3 bases and J dropped 0 bases, with 10 bases sitting between them. This CDR3 has 14 residues. CDR1 and CDR2 (germline): SGHRS, YFSETQ. Together with reference TRBV5-1 and TRBJ2-7, the CDR3 gives the full variable domain: KAGVTQTPRYLIKTRGQQVTLSCSPISGHRSVSWYQQTPGQGLQFLFEYFSETQRNKGNFPGRFSGRQFSNSRSEMNVSTLELGDSALYLCASSSDSTSYEQYFGPGTRLTVT.